The 23 T cell receptor beta chains below were found in one sample sequenced in a study of T cells in Graves' hyperthyroidism and ophthalmopathy. RNA transcripts provided the source from which TCR beta CDR3 regions were amplified. The primer set for the first-round RT-PCR of the TCR CDR3 was HTBI. TCRdb re-called the multiplex PCR reads with MiXCR, one entry per CDR3 protein. The profile shows 300,000 to 350,000 distinct CDR3 sequences, around 23% of them singletons. Specimen: blood. Every receptor here comes from a woman aged 45-65 years with Graves' hyperthyroidism.

This clonotype was counted a few times. The chain is built from TRBV15 and TRBJ1-2; no clear D gene. The germline V gene has CDR1 LNHNV and CDR2 YYDKDF (reference sequence). V lost 5 bases, J lost 7 bases, and 20 bases lay in between. The CDR3 is 15 residues long. CDR3 in amino acids: CATSFSRERSTGYTF. The CDR3 coding sequence is TGTGCCACCAGCTTTTCTAGGGAGCGTAGTACTGGCTACACCTTC.

This clonotype came up many times. J is TRBJ1-4 and V is TRBV5-1; D is unclear. The CDR3 sequence is 14 residues long. CDR1 is SGHRS, CDR2 YFSETQ, per germline. The V and J ends lost 1 base and 0 bases respectively, with 4 bases between them. This chain's CDR3 is CASSLSTTNEKLFF. The CDR3 region has the DNA TGCGCCAGCAGCTTGTCTACAACTAATGAAAAACTGTTTTTT.

The chain uses TRBV7-9 and TRBJ2-1; D might be TRBD2 (7 bases). The germline gives CDR1 SEHNR, CDR2 FQNEAQ (reference sequence). The CDR3 has 13 amino acids. Trimming took 4 bases from V and 8 from J, leaving 12 bases between them. Here the CDR3 DNA reads TGTGCCAGCAGCTCCTCGGGGGGCGATGAGCAGTTCTTC. This codes for CASSSSGGDEQFF.

This clonotype occurred many times. This chain uses TRBV7-9 with TRBJ2-5; tentative D call: TRBD1 (6 bases). The CDR3 is made up of 15 amino acids. The ends were cut back, 0 bases at V and 4 bases at J, with 12 bases in the middle. The germline gives CDR1 SEHNR, CDR2 FQNEAQ (reference sequence). The CDR3 is CASSLAQGGTETQYF. In DNA form, the CDR3 reads TGTGCCAGCAGCTTAGCACAGGGTGGGACAGAGACCCAGTACTTC.

This clonotype was counted many times. The chain combines TRBV12-3 or TRBV12-4 with TRBJ1-1; 7 bases are shared with TRBD1. J was trimmed by 1 base and V by 3 bases; bases with no gene match: 11. The CDR3 is 17 residues long. This CDR3 reads CASSFQPGGRTNTEAFF. The CDR3 nucleotides are TGTGCCAGCAGTTTCCAGCCAGGGGGAAGAACGAACACTGAAGCTTTCTTT.

This clonotype was detected ten times or more. The chain recombines TRBV7-9 with TRBJ2-2; D is possibly TRBD1 (5 bases). V was clipped by 2 bases and J by 0 bases, with 10 bases between them. The CDR3 length is 16 residues. Germline CDR1 reads SEHNR; CDR2 reads FQNEAQ (reference sequence). CDR3 sequence reads: CASSLQGTSNTGELFF. CDR3 nucleotide sequence: TGTGCCAGCAGCTTACAGGGTACCTCGAACACCGGGGAGCTGTTTTTT.

This clonotype was seen more than once but under ten times. V and J are TRBV29-1 and TRBJ1-1; TRBD1 aligns across 9 bases. Germline trimming cut 3 bases from V and 7 bases from J; bases unmatched to any gene: 3. CDR3 size: 12 residues. CDR1 SQVTM and CDR2 ANQGSEA come from the germline V gene. The CDR3 coding sequence is TGCAGCGTTGAGGACAGGGGTGTTGAAGCTTTCTTT. Translated, it gives CSVEDRGVEAFF.

This clonotype occurred many times. The chain employs TRBV30 and TRBJ2-7, with 11 bases lining up with TRBD2. J was trimmed by 3 bases and V by 5 bases; bases with no gene match: 6. This CDR3 contains 14 residues. Germline CDR1 reads GTSNPN; CDR2 reads SVGIG (reference sequence). Written as DNA, the CDR3 is TGTGCCTGGGATCTCGGGACTAGCGGCTACGAGCAGTACTTC. It specifies CAWDLGTSGYEQYF.

At least ten counts were recorded for this clonotype. The V call is TRBV6-1, the J call TRBJ1-6, with D uncertain. The germline V gene has CDR1 MNHNS and CDR2 SASEGT. V was trimmed by 4 bases and J by 6 bases, leaving 10 bases between them. The CDR3 covers 14 residues. The CDR3 reads CASSGAQLNSPLHF. The CDR3 coding sequence is TGTGCCAGCAGTGGAGCACAGCTTAATTCACCCCTCCACTTT.

At least ten counts were recorded for this clonotype. This chain uses TRBV6-1 with TRBJ2-7; D unresolved. The germline gives CDR1 MNHNS, CDR2 SASEGT. Trimming removed 5 bases at V and 4 bases at J, with 18 bases between. CDR3 size: 15 residues. CDR3 nucleotide sequence: TGTGCCAGCAGTCGCTCCGGGTCCCCCCGATACGAGCAGTACTTC. Protein sequence: CASSRSGSPRYEQYF.

This clonotype was seen at least ten times. The rearrangement joins TRBV3-1 to TRBJ2-1, with 10 bases fitting TRBD2. V lost 0 bases, J lost 8 bases, and 4 bases stayed unmatched. Germline values: CDR1 LGHDT, CDR2 YNNKEL (reference sequence). The CDR3 consists of 15 residues. CDR3 nucleotide sequence: TGTGCCAGCAGCCAAGATCAAGCGGGAGGGTATGAGCAGTTCTTC. Amino acid sequence: CASSQDQAGGYEQFF.

At least ten counts were recorded for this clonotype. V usage is TRBV5-6 and J usage is TRBJ2-3; the match to TRBD2 covers 12 bases. Germline CDR1 and CDR2: SGHDT and YYEEEE. The CDR3 sequence is 19 residues long. Germline trimming cut 2 bases from V and 1 base from J; bases unmatched to any gene: 11. The CDR3 reads CASSFRTSGRRRGTDTQYF. The CDR3 coding sequence is TGTGCCAGCAGCTTCCGAACTAGCGGGAGGAGGAGGGGCACAGATACGCAGTATTTT.

V is TRBV20-1 and J is TRBJ1-2; TRBD1 might be the D (5 bases). The V gene lost 3 bases and the J gene lost 6 bases, with 8 bases spanning the gap. Germline-derived CDR1 and CDR2 are DFQATT and SNEGSKA (reference sequence). The CDR3 runs to 11 residues. The CDR3 spells CSARTADGYTF. CDR3 sequence (DNA): TGCAGTGCTAGGACAGCCGATGGCTACACCTTC.

V is TRBV29-1 and J is TRBJ1-2, with 7 bases aligning to TRBD1. Germline CDR1 reads SQVTM; CDR2 reads ANQGSEA. The CDR3 has 15 residues. The V and J ends lost 1 base and 7 bases, in that order; junction bases with no gene match: 12. The CDR3 DNA reads as TGCAGCGTTGAAGTTCGACAGGGAAAAGGAGGTGGCTACACCTTC. Its protein is CSVEVRQGKGGGYTF.

This clonotype was seen at least ten times. The chain is built from TRBV27 and TRBJ2-5, with 12 bases that match TRBD2. This CDR3 is 14 amino acids long. Germline CDR1 and CDR2: MNHEY and SMNVEV (reference sequence). Losses at the gene ends were 5 bases for V and 5 bases for J; bases not matched to a gene: 3. The CDR3 DNA reads as TGTGCCAGCAGTCCGACTAGCGGGAGCGAGACCCAGTACTTC. It codes for CASSPTSGSETQYF.

The V and J genes are TRBV28 and TRBJ1-4; TRBD1 agrees at 9 bases. CDR3 length: 14 amino acids. Germline V CDR1 and CDR2: MDHEN, SYDVKM. V gave up 5 bases and J gave up 7 bases; unmatched junction bases: 5. The CDR3 reads CASSNRGLSEKLFF. For the CDR3, the DNA is TGTGCCAGCAGTAACAGGGGGCTTAGTGAAAAACTGTTTTTT.

The chain is built from TRBV4-1 and TRBJ2-3; D might be TRBD2 (5 bases). V shed 3 bases and J shed 6 bases, with 10 bases lying between them. The germline V gene has CDR1 MGHRA and CDR2 YSYEKL. The CDR3 runs 13 residues. CDR3 nucleotide sequence: TGCGCCAGCAGCCAGGAGGAGAGGGATACGCAGTATTTT. The encoded protein is CASSQEERDTQYF.

The sample holds many counts of this clonotype. The rearrangement uses TRBV13 and TRBJ2-3; 10 bases are shared with TRBD2. Germline trimming cut 5 bases from V and 0 bases from J; bases unmatched to any gene: 8. Germline assignment: CDR1 PRHDT and CDR2 FYEKMQ (reference sequence). There are 17 residues in the CDR3. In DNA form, the CDR3 reads TGTGCCAGCAGCCAAACTCCGGGACTAGCGAGCACAGATACGCAGTATTTT. The encoded protein is CASSQTPGLASTDTQYF.

This clonotype was seen ten or more times. This chain uses TRBV30 with TRBJ1-5; D unresolved. The CDR3 has 13 residues. Trimming cost V 0 bases and J 4 bases, with 7 bases left between them. Germline CDR1 and CDR2: GTSNPN and SVGIG (reference sequence). The CDR3 bases are TGTGCCTGGAGTGTACGAGAAAATCAGCCCCAGCATTTT. Amino acids: CAWSVRENQPQHF. Based on the CDR3 plus reference TRBV30 and TRBJ1-5, the full variable domain is SQTIHQWPATLVQPVGSPLSLECTVEGTSNPNLYWYRQAAGRGLQLLFYSVGIGQISSEVPQNLSASRPQDRQFILSSKKLLLSDSGFYLCAWSVRENQPQHFGDGTRLSIL.

In the case of this clonotype: This may be a read error, as it is one base from a much larger clone. The rearrangement joins TRBV7-6 to TRBJ2-7, with a possible D match to TRBD2 (6 bases). This CDR3 has 14 amino acids. Germline V gene lookup returns CDR1 SGHVS and CDR2 FNYEAQ. The CDR3 sequence is CAGSSGLLGGEQYF. CDR3 DNA: TGTGCCGGCAGCTCGGGACTCCTCGGGGGCGAGCAGTACTTC.

In its sample, this clonotype was seen many times. J is TRBJ2-3 and V is TRBV7-2; 10 nucleotides line up with TRBD2. Per germline, CDR1 SGHTA and CDR2 FQGNSA. J lost 7 bases, V lost 5 bases, and 18 bases had no gene match. This CDR3 has 18 amino acids. CDR3 sequence (DNA): TGTGCCAGCAGCCCATCTAAAGCGGGAGGGGGGGATAGAAATACGCAGTATTTT. Its protein product is CASSPSKAGGGDRNTQYF.

In its sample, this clonotype was seen a few times. This chain connects TRBV7-6 to TRBJ2-1; 10 bases are a match to TRBD2. V lost 0 bases and J lost 9; bases outside the gene matches: 5. Germline lookup yields CDR1 SGHVS and CDR2 FNYEAQ. This CDR3 contains 15 residues. The CDR3 sequence is CASSLAAGGGGEQFF. CDR3 DNA: TGTGCCAGCAGCTTAGCAGCGGGAGGGGGGGGTGAGCAGTTCTTC.

The sample holds many counts of this clonotype. The chain is built from TRBV7-9 and TRBJ1-1; D uncertain. The CDR3 runs to 16 residues. Trimming removed 4 bases at V and 1 base at J, with 16 bases between. Germline V gives CDR1 SEHNR, CDR2 FQNEAQ (reference sequence). The CDR3 DNA sequence: TGTGCCAGCAGCTATAATCCCGGGGTGGCGAACACTGAAGCTTTCTTT. Translating gives CASSYNPGVANTEAFF.